This entry concerns a single TCR beta chain. Its target is unknown. Time point indicated: newly diagnosed GD, antithyroid drugs for less than 3 months. PBMC-extracted RNA yielded the TCR library. These data originate in a study of regulatory T cells in long-lasting Graves disease. Study-wide results and caveats: With persistent disease, TRBV28, TRBJ1-2 and TRBJ2-5 were the favored segments. Thyroid tissue was not sampled; only peripheral blood was.

HTBI primers from iRepertoire and Arm-PCR of CDR3 regions yielded the TCR beta libraries. TCRdb redid the calling of the multiplex PCR reads with MiXCR, one entry per CDR3 protein. The sample has roughly 350,000 distinct CDR3 sequences; under 20% are singletons. Germline CDR1 reads SEHNR; CDR2 reads FQNEAQ (reference sequence). The CDR3 is 15 amino acids. Trimming took off 3 bases at V and 0 bases at J, with 8 bases between the two ends. These data are also associated with another study on T cells in Graves' hyperthyroidism and ophthalmopathy.

Material: peripheral blood mononuclear cells (PBMCs), obtained at new diagnosis, from a patient treated with antithyroid drugs. The origin of this receptor is a woman aged 18-30 years with Graves disease. J is TRBJ2-2 and V is TRBV7-9, with D tentatively TRBD1 (5 bases). In DNA form, the CDR3 reads TGTGCCAGCAGCTTTTCACAGGCGAACACCGGGGAGCTGTTTTTT. Its protein product is CASSFSQANTGELFF. Supplemented by reference TRBV7-9 and TRBJ2-2, the full variable domain reads DTGVSQNPRHKITKRGQNVTFRCDPISEHNRLYWYRQTLGQGPEFLTYFQNEAQLEKSRLLSDRFSAERPKGSFSTLEIQRTEQGDSAMYLCASSFSQANTGELFFGEGSRLTVL.